This T cell receptor (beta chain) emerged from a study of blood T cell repertoires in COVID-19. On the study more broadly: Italy, Spain and the United States were the sources of the convalescent and acute COVID-19 samples. PBMCs, B-cell-depleted T cells, or T cells provided the cDNA or gDNA that made up the material.

Seattle's cohort entered during active infection and was followed longitudinally. How the authors handled the data: Amplifying reference gene primers gave estimates of nucleated cell counts. Only in-frame clones appear in the TCRdb table, and some are missing; sequencing was by immunoSEQ multiplex PCR. The V and J calls and the clone size are those of that table, but D and trimming were determined from the DNA. The sample lists about 410,000 clones; approximately 91% were seen once. The CDR3 has 15 amino acids. The trim removed 3 bases at V and 3 bases at J, leaving 6 bases unmatched. The V gene's germline CDR1 is SGHTA and CDR2 FQGNSA.

The receptor was derived from a woman aged 40 to 50 with COVID-19, enrolled during active disease. The specimen was peripheral blood. This chain uses TRBV7-2 with TRBJ2-7; 9 bases match TRBD2. The CDR3 sequence is CASSFRLADYYEQYF. In DNA, the CDR3 is TGTGCCAGCAGCTTTCGACTAGCGGATTACTACGAGCAGTACTTC.